The present TCR beta chain was sequenced within a study of blood T cells in healthy people across ages. This clonotype was observed a few times. Next came a second PCR, run for roughly 6 to 11 cycles, which used a sample-barcoded 5' primer along with a J-beta primer mix. One entry per CDR3 protein results from TCRdb running MiXCR on the 5' RACE reads. The sample has roughly 730,000 distinct CDR3 sequences, more than 55% seen once. What was sequenced was blood. The sequence was obtained from a man aged 40-49 years in good health.

The CDR3 loop is CSVREGSNEQFF. CDR3 nucleotide sequence: TGCAGCGTAAGGGAGGGCAGCAATGAGCAGTTCTTC. The J gene is TRBJ2-1, the V gene TRBV29-1, with 7 bases identical to TRBD2. The germline gives CDR1 SQVTM, CDR2 ANQGSEA. The CDR3 has 12 amino acids. V was clipped by 6 bases and J by 6 bases; unmatched bases: 5.